The clone carrying this TCR beta chain was counted a few times. Its antigen is not known. The data are from a study of beta chain features in type 1 diabetes. Points from the study as a whole: Moderate but significant shortening of TCRB CDR3s was recorded in all four CD4+ subsets from Type 1 diabetes patients. Although PCR might favor shorter templates, it would do so equally in patients and controls.

The CDR3 is made up of 16 amino acids. The V end lost 3 bases, the J end lost 0 bases, and 15 bases lay between the germline ends. CDR1 and CDR2 (germline): GTSNPN, SVGIG (reference sequence). Since all of the isolated RNA was reverse transcribed, expressed TCRB transcripts were what got sequenced. Data came from immunoSEQ multiplex PCR; TCRdb stores just in-frame clones and leaves some out. The sample shows more than 200,000 clones, roughly 16% of them seen only once. Sequenced material: naive CD4+ T cells from blood. This TCR came from a man younger than 45 with type 1 diabetes. This chain links TRBV30 with TRBJ2-1, with a weak D call TRBD1 (6 bases). In DNA, the CDR3 is TGTGCCTGGAGCGGAAACGGACAGTTCTCCTACAATGAGCAGTTCTTC. Protein: CAWSGNGQFSYNEQFF. The full variable domain, in which reference TRBV30 and TRBJ2-1 provide the parts outside the CDR3, is SQTIHQWPATLVQPVGSPLSLECTVEGTSNPNLYWYRQAAGRGLQLLFYSVGIGQISSEVPQNLSASRPQDRQFILSSKKLLLSDSGFYLCAWSGNGQFSYNEQFFGPGTRLTVL.